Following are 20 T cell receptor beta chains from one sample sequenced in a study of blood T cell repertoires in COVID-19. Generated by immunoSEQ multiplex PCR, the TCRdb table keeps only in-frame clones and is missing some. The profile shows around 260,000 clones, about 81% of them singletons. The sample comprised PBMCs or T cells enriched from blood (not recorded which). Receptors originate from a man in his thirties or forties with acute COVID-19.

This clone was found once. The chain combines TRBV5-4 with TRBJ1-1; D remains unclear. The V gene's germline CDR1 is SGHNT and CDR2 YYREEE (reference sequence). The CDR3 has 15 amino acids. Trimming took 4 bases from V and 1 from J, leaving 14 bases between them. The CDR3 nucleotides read TGTGCCAGCAGCGACGGGTCGGGAGCGAACACTGAAGCTTTCTTT. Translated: CASSDGSGANTEAFF.

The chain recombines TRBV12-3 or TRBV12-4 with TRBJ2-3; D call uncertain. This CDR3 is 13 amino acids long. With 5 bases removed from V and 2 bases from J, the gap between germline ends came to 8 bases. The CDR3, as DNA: TGTGCCAGCAGTCCAGGATACACAGATACGCAGTATTTT. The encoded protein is CASSPGYTDTQYF.

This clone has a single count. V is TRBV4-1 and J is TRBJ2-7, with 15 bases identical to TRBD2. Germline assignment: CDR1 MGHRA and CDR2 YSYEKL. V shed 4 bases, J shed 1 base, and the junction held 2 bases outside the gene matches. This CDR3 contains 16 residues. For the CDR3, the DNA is TGCGCCAGCAGCCGGGGACTAGCGGGAGGTTCCTACGAGCAGTACGTC. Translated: CASSRGLAGGSYEQYV.

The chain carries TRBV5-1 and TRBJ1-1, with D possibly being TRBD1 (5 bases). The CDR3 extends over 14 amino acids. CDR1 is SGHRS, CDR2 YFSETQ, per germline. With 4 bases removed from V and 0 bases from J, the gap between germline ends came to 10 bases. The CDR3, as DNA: TGCGCCAGCAGCCTCGGACACATGAACACTGAAGCTTTCTTT. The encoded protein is CASSLGHMNTEAFF.

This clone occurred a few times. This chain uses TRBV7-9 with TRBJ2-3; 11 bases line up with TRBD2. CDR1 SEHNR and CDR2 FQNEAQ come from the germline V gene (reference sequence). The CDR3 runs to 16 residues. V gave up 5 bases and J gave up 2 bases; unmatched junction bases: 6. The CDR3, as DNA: TGTGCCAGCAGCGCGTTAGCGGGGGGGCCCACAGATACGCAGTATTTT. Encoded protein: CASSALAGGPTDTQYF.

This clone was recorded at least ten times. Here the CDR3 reads CASSDDRGYTEAFF. In DNA form, the CDR3 reads TGTGCCAGCAGCGACGACAGGGGGTACACTGAAGCTTTCTTT. The chain links TRBV5-4 to TRBJ1-1, with TRBD1 matching over 9 bases. CDR1 and CDR2 (germline): SGHNT, YYREEE (reference sequence). CDR3 size: 14 residues. Trimming at V came to 4 bases and at J to 3 bases, leaving 4 bases not matched to a gene.

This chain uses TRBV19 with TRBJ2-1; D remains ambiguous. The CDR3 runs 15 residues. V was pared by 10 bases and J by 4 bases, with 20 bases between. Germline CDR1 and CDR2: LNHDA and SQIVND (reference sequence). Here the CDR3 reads CATAREIDWYNEQFF. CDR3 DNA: TGTGCCACCGCACGAGAGATCGACTGGTACAATGAGCAGTTCTTC.

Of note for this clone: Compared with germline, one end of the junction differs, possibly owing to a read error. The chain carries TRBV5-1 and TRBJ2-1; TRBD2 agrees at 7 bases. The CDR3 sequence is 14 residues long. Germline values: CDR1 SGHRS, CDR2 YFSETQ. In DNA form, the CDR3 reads TGTGCCAGCAGCTTGTATAGCGGGTGGGATGAGCAGTTCTTC. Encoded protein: CASSLYSGWDEQFF.

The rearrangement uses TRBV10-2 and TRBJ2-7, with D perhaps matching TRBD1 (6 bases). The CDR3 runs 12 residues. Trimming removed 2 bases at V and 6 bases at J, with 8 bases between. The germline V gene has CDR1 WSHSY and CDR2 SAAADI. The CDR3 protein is CASSETGSEQYV. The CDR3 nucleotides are TGCGCCAGCAGTGAGACAGGGTCCGAGCAGTACGTC.

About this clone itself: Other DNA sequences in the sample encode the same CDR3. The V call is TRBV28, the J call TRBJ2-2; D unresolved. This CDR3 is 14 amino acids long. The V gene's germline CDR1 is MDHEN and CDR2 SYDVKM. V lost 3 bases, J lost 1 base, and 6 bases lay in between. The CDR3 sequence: CASSLRQNTGELFF. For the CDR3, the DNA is TGTGCCAGCAGTTTGAGACAGAACACCGGGGAGCTGTTTTTT.

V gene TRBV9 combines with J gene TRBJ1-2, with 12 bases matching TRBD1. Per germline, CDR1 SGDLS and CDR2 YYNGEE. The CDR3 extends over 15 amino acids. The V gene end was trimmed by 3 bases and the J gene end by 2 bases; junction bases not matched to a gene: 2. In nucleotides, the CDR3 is TGTGCCAGCAGCGCGGGGACAGGGGGCAACTATGGCTACACCTTC. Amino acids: CASSAGTGGNYGYTF. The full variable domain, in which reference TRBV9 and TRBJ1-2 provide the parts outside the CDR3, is DSGVTQTPKHLITATGQRVTLRCSPRSGDLSVYWYQQSLDQGLQFLIQYYNGEERAKGNILERFSAQQFPDLHSELNLSSLELGDSALYFCASSAGTGGNYGYTFGSGTRLTVV.

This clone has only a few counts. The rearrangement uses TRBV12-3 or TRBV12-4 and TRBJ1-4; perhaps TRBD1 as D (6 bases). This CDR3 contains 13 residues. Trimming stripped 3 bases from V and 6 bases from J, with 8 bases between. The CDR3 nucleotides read TGTGCCAGCAGTTTGGGGGGGCATGAAAAACTGTTTTTT. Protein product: CASSLGGHEKLFF.

The CDR3 protein is CAWTNGTSGPQETQYF. CDR3 DNA: TGTGCCTGGACCAACGGGACTAGCGGGCCACAAGAGACCCAGTACTTC. The chain recombines TRBV30 with TRBJ2-5; 12 positions match TRBD2. Germline V gene data show CDR1 as GTSNPN and CDR2 as SVGIG (reference sequence). The CDR3 is made up of 16 amino acids. V lost 4 bases and J lost 2; bases outside the gene matches: 8.

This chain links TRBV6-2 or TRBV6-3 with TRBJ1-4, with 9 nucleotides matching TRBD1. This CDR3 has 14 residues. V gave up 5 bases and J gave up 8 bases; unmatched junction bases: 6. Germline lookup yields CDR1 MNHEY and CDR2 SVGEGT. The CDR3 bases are TGTGCCAGCAGTGAGACAGGGGGGCAGGAAAAACTGTTTTTT. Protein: CASSETGGQEKLFF.

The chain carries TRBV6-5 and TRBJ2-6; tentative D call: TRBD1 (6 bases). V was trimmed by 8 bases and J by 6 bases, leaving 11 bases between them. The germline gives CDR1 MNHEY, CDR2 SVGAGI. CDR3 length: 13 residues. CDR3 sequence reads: CASSWGQANVLTF. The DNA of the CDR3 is TGTGCCAGCTCTTGGGGACAGGCCAACGTCCTGACTTTC.

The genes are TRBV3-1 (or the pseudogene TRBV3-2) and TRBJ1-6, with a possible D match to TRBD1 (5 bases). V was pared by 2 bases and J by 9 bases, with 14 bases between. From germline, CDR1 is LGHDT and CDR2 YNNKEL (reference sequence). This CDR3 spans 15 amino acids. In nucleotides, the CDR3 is TGTGCCAGCAGCCAAAACCTGGTAGGGGTTTCACCCCTCCACTTT. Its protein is CASSQNLVGVSPLHF.

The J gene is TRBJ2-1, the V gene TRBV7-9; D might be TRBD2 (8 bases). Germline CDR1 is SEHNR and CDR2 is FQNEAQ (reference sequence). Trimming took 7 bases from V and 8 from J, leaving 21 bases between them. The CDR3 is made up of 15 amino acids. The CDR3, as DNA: TGTGCCAGCAAGGGGGCAGGGACTAGTTTACATGAGCAGTTCTTC. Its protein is CASKGAGTSLHEQFF. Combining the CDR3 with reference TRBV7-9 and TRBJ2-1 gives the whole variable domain DTGVSQNPRHKITKRGQNVTFRCDPISEHNRLYWYRQTLGQGPEFLTYFQNEAQLEKSRLLSDRFSAERPKGSFSTLEIQRTEQGDSAMYLCASKGAGTSLHEQFFGPGTRLTVL.

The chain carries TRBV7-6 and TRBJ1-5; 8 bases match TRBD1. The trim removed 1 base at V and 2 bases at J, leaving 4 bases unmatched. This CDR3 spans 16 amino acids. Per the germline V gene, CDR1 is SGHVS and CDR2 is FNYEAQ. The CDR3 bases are TGTGCCAGCAGCTTAGGGACAGGGAGGGGCAATCAGCCCCAGCATTTT. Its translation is CASSLGTGRGNQPQHF.

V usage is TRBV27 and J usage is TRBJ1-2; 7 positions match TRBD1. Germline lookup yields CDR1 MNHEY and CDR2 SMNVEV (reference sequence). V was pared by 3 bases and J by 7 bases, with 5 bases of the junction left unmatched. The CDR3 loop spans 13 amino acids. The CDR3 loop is CASSLEGGFGYTF. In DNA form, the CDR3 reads TGTGCCAGCAGTTTGGAAGGGGGCTTTGGCTACACCTTC.

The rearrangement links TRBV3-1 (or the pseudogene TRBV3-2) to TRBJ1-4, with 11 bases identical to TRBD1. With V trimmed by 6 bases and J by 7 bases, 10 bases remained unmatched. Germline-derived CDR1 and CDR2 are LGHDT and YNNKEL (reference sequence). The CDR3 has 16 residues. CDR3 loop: CASRGDRGRIGEKLFF. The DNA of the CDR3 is TGTGCCAGCAGAGGGGACAGGGGGAGAATCGGTGAAAAACTGTTTTTT.